Reported below is one T cell receptor beta chain. Each individual donor underwent a draw of 8.5 to 10 milliliters of peripheral blood. A sample-barcoded 5' primer and a J-beta primer mix were used in a second PCR of roughly 6 to 11 cycles. Every cDNA was tagged by a template-switch adaptor with 12 random nucleotides. TCRdb recomputed calls from the 5' RACE reads with MiXCR, one row per CDR3 protein. The profile shows about a million distinct CDR3 sequences, 51% of them singletons. This entry comes from a study of blood T cells in healthy people across ages. V shed 7 bases and J shed 4 bases, with 5 bases lying between them. This CDR3 spans 12 amino acids.

The source material was blood. This receptor was obtained from a woman in her sixties in good health. The gene calls are TRBV12-3 or TRBV12-4 and TRBJ2-6; D ambiguous. DNA for the CDR3: TGTGCCAGCACCTGGGGGGCCAACGTCCTGACTTTC. It codes for CASTWGANVLTF.